The 21 T cell receptor beta chains reported below all come from one sample, sequenced in a study of control samples from healthy donors and cancer patients. Data came from immunoSEQ multiplex PCR; TCRdb stores just in-frame clones and leaves some out. The sample is made up of roughly 200,000 clones, and the top ten hold roughly 2% of it. Specimen: blood. The source of these receptors is a woman aged 25 to 39 in good health.

V is TRBV5-1 and J is TRBJ1-6; unclear D gene. The CDR3 is made up of 12 amino acids. Trimming left V 0 bases short and J 14 bases short, with 9 bases between. Per germline, CDR1 SGHRS and CDR2 YFSETQ. CDR3 in DNA: TGCGCCAGCAGCTTGGATCTAAGGGCCCTCCACTTT. It codes for CASSLDLRALHF.

The genes are TRBV2 and TRBJ2-3, with 7 bases lining up with TRBD2. CDR1 and CDR2 from the germline V gene are SNHLY and FYNNEI. This CDR3 is 15 amino acids long. Trimming at V came to 4 bases and at J to 1 base, leaving 5 bases not matched to a gene. CDR3 region: CASSGWGGGTDTQYF. In DNA form, the CDR3 reads TGTGCCAGCAGTGGGTGGGGAGGGGGCACAGATACGCAGTATTTT.

The chain links TRBV3-1 (or the pseudogene TRBV3-2) to TRBJ2-1, with 8 bases aligning to TRBD1. This CDR3 is built from 16 residues. In germline, CDR1 is LGHDT, CDR2 YNNKEL (reference sequence). Trimming cost V 1 base and J 8 bases; bases outside gene matches: 10. The CDR3 coding sequence is TGTGCCAGCAGCCAAGCGGACAGGGCAAGGTTGGATGAGCAGTTCTTC. Its protein product is CASSQADRARLDEQFF.

The chain employs TRBV7-9 and TRBJ2-2; the D is unclear. Germline V lookup: CDR1 SEHNR, CDR2 FQNEAQ (reference sequence). V shed 7 bases and J shed 4 bases, with 4 bases lying between them. The CDR3 is 11 amino acids. The CDR3 loop reads CASTSTGELFF. The DNA for the CDR3 is TGTGCCAGCACGTCCACCGGGGAGCTGTTTTTT.

The rearrangement links TRBV19 to TRBJ1-6; D is possibly TRBD1 (6 bases). V was shortened by 3 bases and J by 5 bases, with 11 bases between the two germline ends. The CDR3 is 15 residues long. CDR1 and CDR2 (germline): LNHDA, SQIVND (reference sequence). CDR3: CASSILDRDNSPLHF. CDR3 DNA: TGTGCCAGTAGTATTTTGGACAGAGATAATTCACCCCTCCACTTT.

This sequence joins TRBV7-8 and TRBJ1-1; D unclear. Trimming took off 1 base at V and 4 bases at J, with 10 bases between the two ends. The CDR3 is 14 residues long. Germline lookup yields CDR1 SGHVS and CDR2 FQNEAQ. The CDR3 nucleotides read TGTGCCAGCAGCTTAGTCCGGGTGGGCACTGAAGCTTTCTTT. Protein: CASSLVRVGTEAFF.

This chain uses TRBV29-1 with TRBJ1-1, with TRBD1 matching over 10 bases. Germline CDR1 reads SQVTM; CDR2 reads ANQGSEA. The J segment lost 3 bases and the V segment lost 4 bases, leaving 5 bases of the junction unmatched. The CDR3 spans 14 residues. CDR3 DNA sequence: TGCAGCGTTGGCGGGACAGGGGCCTACACTGAAGCTTTCTTT. Residues: CSVGGTGAYTEAFF.

The V and J genes are TRBV3-1 (or the pseudogene TRBV3-2) and TRBJ2-5, with 14 positions matching TRBD2. The CDR3 spans 19 residues. V shed 4 bases and J 2 bases; nucleotides not matched to a gene: 12. Germline V gives CDR1 LGHDT, CDR2 YNNKEL (reference sequence). For the CDR3, the DNA is TGTGCCAGCAGCCCACCATACGGGACTAGCGGGGGACTGCAAGAGACCCAGTACTTC. Its translation is CASSPPYGTSGGLQETQYF.

The chain links TRBV11-3 to TRBJ2-1; tentative D call: TRBD2 (5 bases). CDR3 length: 15 residues. Trimming took 4 bases from V and 7 from J, leaving 17 bases between them. The germline V gene has CDR1 SGHNT and CDR2 YENEEA. The CDR3 spells CASSSSRVGSNEQFF. DNA of the CDR3: TGTGCCAGCAGCTCCTCGAGGGTGGGTTCGAATGAGCAGTTCTTC.

The chain is built from TRBV9 and TRBJ1-1, with D maybe TRBD1 (5 bases). V was cut by 1 base and J by 6 bases, with 10 bases left in between. Germline V gives CDR1 SGDLS, CDR2 YYNGEE. The length of the CDR3 is 13 residues. CDR3 nucleotide sequence: TGTGCCAGCAGCGTATCCTTGGGGGCTGAAGCTTTCTTT. Protein: CASSVSLGAEAFF.

The V call is TRBV5-1, the J call TRBJ1-2, with D hard to call. Germline assignment: CDR1 SGHRS and CDR2 YFSETQ. Deletions cut 0 bases from V and 2 bases from J, with 8 bases between. The CDR3 has 14 residues. The CDR3 region is CASSLGGRNYGYTF. CDR3 sequence (DNA): TGCGCCAGCAGCTTGGGAGGCCGGAACTATGGCTACACCTTC. Filled out from reference TRBV5-1 and TRBJ1-2, the complete variable domain reads KAGVTQTPRYLIKTRGQQVTLSCSPISGHRSVSWYQQTPGQGLQFLFEYFSETQRNKGNFPGRFSGRQFSNSRSEMNVSTLELGDSALYLCASSLGGRNYGYTFGSGTRLTVV.

The gene calls are TRBV28 and TRBJ1-1, with D tentatively TRBD1 (5 bases). Germline CDR1 and CDR2: MDHEN and SYDVKM. This CDR3 contains 15 residues. Here the CDR3 DNA reads TGTACTGCGAAACCGACGCGGGGAAGGGGCACTGAAGCTTTCTTT. Translated: CTAKPTRGRGTEAFF.

The chain links TRBV24-1 to TRBJ1-3; maybe TRBD1 (5 bases). The germline CDR1 and CDR2 sequences are KGHDR and SFDVKD. The length of the CDR3 is 16 residues. Trimming shortened V by 3 bases and J by 0 bases, and 11 bases separated the two germline ends. CDR3 loop: CATSDLGTFSGNTIYF. CDR3 DNA: TGTGCCACCAGTGATCTAGGGACTTTCTCTGGAAACACCATATATTTT.

The chain has TRBV4-3 and TRBJ1-1; unclear D gene. CDR3 length: 15 residues. Germline CDR1 LGHNA, CDR2 YSLEER. V was shortened by 1 base and J by 4 bases, with 13 bases between the two germline ends. In nucleotides, the CDR3 is TGCGCCAGCAGCCAAGTCGAAGAAAATGGCACTGAAGCTTTCTTT. As protein: CASSQVEENGTEAFF.

CDR3 nucleotides: TGTGCCAGCAGTTTATGGGGGGGGCCACCGAAGAACTATGGCTACACCTTC. Encoded protein: CASSLWGGPPKNYGYTF. The chain employs TRBV28 and TRBJ1-2; D is possibly TRBD1 (6 bases). CDR1 and CDR2 from the germline V gene are MDHEN and SYDVKM. CDR3 length: 17 residues. The V gene lost 0 bases and the J gene lost 2 bases, with 16 bases spanning the gap.

V gene TRBV7-2 combines with J gene TRBJ1-5; TRBD1 might be the D (6 bases). CDR1 is SGHTA and CDR2 is FQGNSA in the germline V gene. There are 16 residues in the CDR3. Trimming took off 4 bases at V and 7 bases at J, with 20 bases between the two ends. The CDR3 is CASSSVRGGGLQPQHF. Here the CDR3 DNA reads TGTGCCAGCAGCTCCGTAAGGGGGGGAGGTTTGCAGCCCCAGCATTTT.

The chain carries TRBV5-8 and TRBJ1-1; tentatively, D is TRBD1 (6 bases). CDR3 length equals 17 residues. Trimming shortened V by 4 bases and J by 2 bases, and 21 bases separated the two germline ends. From germline, CDR1 is SGHTS and CDR2 YDEGEE. This CDR3 is CASSLEGGNRVNTEAFF. The CDR3 DNA sequence: TGTGCCAGCAGCCTCGAGGGAGGGAACAGGGTAAACACTGAAGCTTTCTTT.

The genes are TRBV30 and TRBJ1-1; 8 nucleotides align to TRBD1. The CDR3 consists of 18 residues. Germline CDR1 GTSNPN, CDR2 SVGIG (reference sequence). Trimming cost V 5 bases and J 1 base; bases outside gene matches: 18. CDR3 loop: CAWFTSLGQGKRNTEAFF. CDR3 sequence (DNA): TGTGCCTGGTTCACCTCACTAGGACAGGGAAAGAGGAACACTGAAGCTTTCTTT.

This sequence joins TRBV7-2 and TRBJ2-7; tentatively, D is TRBD1 or TRBD2 (7 bases each). Germline V gene sequence: CDR1 SGHTA, CDR2 FQGNSA. V was shortened by 5 bases and J by 0 bases, with 14 bases between the two germline ends. The CDR3 is 15 amino acids. CDR3 bases: TGTGCCAGCAGCCGGACAGGCGGGAGCTCCTACGAGCAGTACTTC. Translated: CASSRTGGSSYEQYF.

The chain is built from TRBV5-4 and TRBJ2-5, with D perhaps matching TRBD1 (6 bases). CDR1 and CDR2 (germline): SGHNT, YYREEE (reference sequence). V was clipped by 3 bases and J by 2 bases, with 14 bases between them. The CDR3 loop spans 15 amino acids. CDR3 residues: CASSYRDTIQETQYF. The CDR3, as DNA: TGTGCCAGCAGCTACCGGGACACTATACAAGAGACCCAGTACTTC. The full variable domain, its missing parts supplied by reference TRBV5-4 and TRBJ2-5, is ETGVTQSPTHLIKTRGQQVTLRCSSQSGHNTVSWYQQALGQGPQFIFQYYREEENGRGNFPPRFSGLQFPNYSSELNVNALELDDSALYLCASSYRDTIQETQYFGPGTRLLVL.

The chain has TRBV6-6 and TRBJ2-7; 10 nucleotides agree with TRBD1. V was clipped by 0 bases and J by 6 bases; unmatched bases: 5. Germline V gives CDR1 MNHNY, CDR2 SVGAGI (reference sequence). This CDR3 has 15 residues. The CDR3 DNA reads TGTGCCAGCAGTTACTCCGGGACAGGGGAAGGCGAGCAGTACTTC. It yields the protein CASSYSGTGEGEQYF.